The present entry profiles one TCR beta chain with its context. One end of the junction does not line up with germline, which may come from a read error. The library came from three nested PCR rounds adapted from ARM-PCR protocols. MiXCR, run by TCRdb on the multiplex PCR reads, gives a single entry per CDR3 protein. Among approximately 110,000 distinct CDR3 sequences listed, roughly 73% were seen once. Germline-derived CDR1 and CDR2 are GTSNPN and SVGIG (reference sequence). The CDR3 is 11 residues long. The data derive from a study of tumor and adjacent non-tumor tissue in lung cancer. The template was RNA from unsorted bulk tissue.

Material for sequencing was lung tumor tissue. The chain combines TRBV30 with TRBJ2-3; D not certain. The receptor comes from a woman in her sixties or seventies with non-small cell lung cancer. The CDR3 loop is CVWSGSDSQYF. In DNA, the CDR3 is TGTGTCTGGAGTGGGTCCGATTCGCAGTATTTT.